Shown below are 23 T cell receptor beta chains from a single sample sequenced in a study of T-cell memory formation after mild COVID-19. TCRdb independently ran MiXCR on the 5' RACE reads; one entry per CDR3 protein. Among about 430,000 distinct CDR3 sequences listed, around 24% were seen once. Material for sequencing was PBMCs or a T cell subset sorted from them (not recorded which). The receptors shown here come from an adult woman who had mild COVID-19 (a few samples of this study predate the infection). Cell type and time point are not known.

The chain has TRBV7-2 and TRBJ1-1, with D maybe TRBD1 (5 bases). Germline V CDR1 and CDR2: SGHTA, FQGNSA. V was pared by 6 bases and J by 7 bases, with 15 bases between. The CDR3 has 13 amino acids. Here the CDR3 reads CASSPMRDGEAFF. As DNA, the CDR3 is TGTGCCAGCAGTCCAATGCGGGACGGTGAAGCTTTCTTT.

The chain combines TRBV11-2 with TRBJ1-1; a weak D match, TRBD1 (6 bases). Germline CDR1 and CDR2: SGHAT and FQNNGV. The CDR3 extends over 15 amino acids. The germline V and J ends were trimmed by 3 bases and 0 bases, with 11 bases remaining between them. The CDR3: CASSFSGGLNTEAFF. DNA of the CDR3: TGTGCCAGCAGCTTTTCTGGGGGGCTGAACACTGAAGCTTTCTTT.

This clonotype was seen only a few times. This rearrangement joins TRBV7-9 to TRBJ2-5; D is undetermined. Germline V gene data show CDR1 as SEHNR and CDR2 as FQNEAQ (reference sequence). Trimming removed 4 bases from V and 9 bases from J, with 9 bases in between. The CDR3 spans 11 residues. The CDR3 sequence is CASSYSGAQYF. The DNA of the CDR3 is TGTGCCAGCAGCTACTCAGGCGCCCAGTACTTC.

This clonotype turned up a few times. V and J are TRBV6-5 and TRBJ1-4, with 9 bases aligning to TRBD1. The CDR3 spans 19 residues. CDR1 and CDR2 from the germline V gene are MNHEY and SVGAGI. J was trimmed by 3 bases and V by 0 bases; bases with no gene match: 11. The CDR3 here is CASSYSGTGLLRANEKLFF. Here the CDR3 DNA reads TGTGCCAGCAGTTACTCGGGGACAGGGCTTCTCCGGGCTAATGAAAAACTGTTTTTT.

This clonotype was observed a few times. The rearrangement links TRBV24-1 to TRBJ2-3; D perhaps matches TRBD2 (6 bases). The V end lost 6 bases, the J end lost 4 bases, and 22 bases lay between the germline ends. CDR1 KGHDR and CDR2 SFDVKD come from the germline V gene. This CDR3 has 17 residues. Here the CDR3 reads CATSQLGAGRKADTQYF. DNA of the CDR3: TGTGCCACCAGTCAACTTGGGGCGGGAAGAAAAGCAGATACGCAGTATTTT.

The rearrangement uses TRBV7-9 and TRBJ1-4; 7 nucleotides agree with TRBD1. CDR3 length equals 13 residues. Losses at the gene ends were 5 bases for V and 8 bases for J; bases not matched to a gene: 5. In germline, CDR1 is SEHNR, CDR2 FQNEAQ (reference sequence). CDR3 residues: CASSRSTGEKLFF. The CDR3 DNA reads as TGTGCCAGCAGCCGATCGACAGGGGAAAAACTGTTTTTT.

The chain employs TRBV7-9 and TRBJ2-5, with D perhaps being TRBD1 or TRBD2 (6 bases each). The CDR3 consists of 15 residues. V gave up 2 bases and J gave up 2 bases, with 12 bases separating them. Germline CDR1 reads SEHNR; CDR2 reads FQNEAQ (reference sequence). The CDR3 loop reads CASSLSGGGQETQYF. CDR3 in DNA: TGTGCCAGCAGCTTATCCGGGGGCGGTCAAGAGACCCAGTACTTC.

Only a few counts were recorded for this clonotype. It may be a read error: a sequence one base away is much more abundant. The chain combines TRBV5-1 with TRBJ2-2, with D perhaps TRBD1 (5 bases). V was shortened by 0 bases and J by 0 bases, with 6 bases between the two germline ends. Germline lookup yields CDR1 SGHRS and CDR2 YFSETQ. The CDR3 is 15 amino acids. The CDR3 DNA reads as TGCGCCAGCAGCTTGGGACAGCCGAACACCGGGGAGCTGTTTTTT. The encoded protein is CASSLGQPNTGELFF. The variable domain in full, completed from reference TRBV5-1 and TRBJ2-2, reads KAGVTQTPRYLIKTRGQQVTLSCSPISGHRSVSWYQQTPGQGLQFLFEYFSETQRNKGNFPGRFSGRQFSNSRSEMNVSTLELGDSALYLCASSLGQPNTGELFFGEGSRLTVL.

This chain links TRBV12-3 or TRBV12-4 with TRBJ1-2, with D tentatively TRBD1 (6 bases). The CDR3 contains 14 residues. V was trimmed by 6 bases and J by 8 bases, leaving 19 bases between them. CDR3 sequence: CASSHRGGAEGYTF. For the CDR3, the DNA is TGTGCCAGCAGCCACCGGGGGGGGGCGGAAGGCTACACCTTC.

The table lists this clonotype with a few counts. This rearrangement joins TRBV9 to TRBJ2-1; D uncertain. V was pared by 3 bases and J by 10 bases, with 11 bases between. Germline V CDR1 and CDR2: SGDLS, YYNGEE. There are 12 residues in the CDR3. CDR3: CASSGMTSEQFF. The CDR3 DNA sequence: TGTGCCAGCAGCGGGATGACTTCCGAGCAGTTCTTC.

This clonotype was found a few times. This rearrangement joins TRBV29-1 to TRBJ2-1; 8 nucleotides line up with TRBD1. This CDR3 contains 11 residues. Germline V gene lookup returns CDR1 SQVTM and CDR2 ANQGSEA. V was pared by 6 bases and J by 8 bases, with 3 bases of the junction left unmatched. Written as DNA, the CDR3 is TGCAGCGTCGCGACAGGGGATGAGCAGTTCTTC. Its translation is CSVATGDEQFF.

The sample holds a few counts of this clonotype. The CDR3 spells CASSIGGFYGYTF. The CDR3 nucleotides are TGTGCCAGTAGTATAGGAGGATTCTATGGCTACACCTTC. The J gene is TRBJ1-2, the V gene TRBV19; D gene ambiguous. CDR3 length: 13 residues. CDR1 and CDR2 from the germline V gene are LNHDA and SQIVND (reference sequence). Trimming pared 1 base from V and 4 bases from J, leaving 7 bases between.

This clonotype was counted once. The V and J genes are TRBV5-1 and TRBJ1-1; D possibly corresponds to TRBD1 (5 bases). The CDR3 consists of 14 residues. V was trimmed by 5 bases and J by 4 bases, leaving 15 bases between them. Germline CDR1 is SGHRS and CDR2 is YFSETQ. CDR3 nucleotide sequence: TGCGCCAGCAGTTCGGAGACAGCCCGCACTGAAGCTTTCTTT. It codes for CASSSETARTEAFF.

The V gene is TRBV7-9, the J gene TRBJ2-1, with TRBD2 matching 10 bases. J lost 2 bases, V lost 7 bases, and 8 bases had no gene match. The length of the CDR3 is 16 residues. CDR1 is SEHNR and CDR2 is FQNEAQ in the germline V gene (reference sequence). CDR3: CASTLLAGEPYNEQFF. The CDR3 region has the DNA TGTGCCAGCACTCTCCTAGCGGGAGAACCCTACAATGAGCAGTTCTTC.

V is TRBV7-9 and J is TRBJ1-1, with D unclear. This CDR3 spans 14 amino acids. Per germline, CDR1 SEHNR and CDR2 FQNEAQ (reference sequence). V lost 5 bases, J lost 5 bases, and 15 bases lay in between. The CDR3 nucleotides read TGTGCCAGCAGCCCGCATTCGGGTTGGACTGAAGCTTTCTTT. It yields the protein CASSPHSGWTEAFF. Filled out from reference TRBV7-9 and TRBJ1-1, the complete variable domain reads DTGVSQNPRHKITKRGQNVTFRCDPISEHNRLYWYRQTLGQGPEFLTYFQNEAQLEKSRLLSDRFSAERPKGSFSTLEIQRTEQGDSAMYLCASSPHSGWTEAFFGQGTRLTVV.

The CDR3 DNA is TGTGCCAGCAGTCCGGGACAGTTTTCTGGAAACACCATATATTTT. It encodes CASSPGQFSGNTIYF. The chain recombines TRBV12-3 or TRBV12-4 with TRBJ1-3, with 7 positions matching TRBD1. The J segment lost 1 base and the V segment lost 5 bases, leaving 5 bases of the junction unmatched. The CDR3 runs to 15 residues.

The sample holds a few counts of this clonotype. The CDR3 loop reads CASSLGQGPPFYEQYF. In nucleotides, the CDR3 is TGCGCCAGCAGCCTCGGACAGGGGCCTCCATTCTACGAGCAGTACTTC. The chain carries TRBV4-1 and TRBJ2-7; 9 bases map to TRBD1. Trimming removed 4 bases from V and 3 bases from J; junction bases left unmatched: 10. This CDR3 contains 16 residues. CDR1 is MGHRA and CDR2 is YSYEKL in the germline V gene.

V is TRBV6-5 and J is TRBJ1-5, with 7 bases matching TRBD1. Per the germline V gene, CDR1 is MNHEY and CDR2 is SVGAGI. V was clipped by 6 bases and J by 3 bases; unmatched bases: 8. The CDR3 consists of 15 residues. CDR3 bases: TGTGCCAGCAGCTCCGGACAGGCTAACAATCAGCCCCAGCATTTT. Its translation: CASSSGQANNQPQHF.

This clonotype was seen a handful of times. Relative to the germline gene, one junction end is altered; a read error may explain this. V is TRBV5-1 and J is TRBJ2-7; D may be TRBD2 (6 bases). The germline CDR1 and CDR2 sequences are SGHRS and YFSETQ. The CDR3 loop spans 15 amino acids. The CDR3, as DNA: TGCGCCAGCACCTTGGGAGGTCTTCAGTCCGTGGAGCAGTACTTC. This gives the protein CASTLGGLQSVEQYF.

This sequence joins TRBV12-3 or TRBV12-4 and TRBJ1-2, with a weak D call TRBD1 (5 bases). The germline V and J ends were trimmed by 5 bases and 4 bases, with 14 bases remaining between them. This CDR3 contains 14 residues. The CDR3: CASSHGTEGYGYTF. DNA for the CDR3: TGTGCCAGCAGTCACGGGACCGAAGGCTATGGCTACACCTTC.

This clonotype has more than one count but fewer than ten. The chain couples TRBV20-1 to TRBJ2-7; tentative D call: TRBD2 (6 bases). Per germline, CDR1 DFQATT and CDR2 SNEGSKA (reference sequence). V was cut by 0 bases and J by 0 bases, with 18 bases left in between. The CDR3 covers 17 residues. CDR3 DNA sequence: TGCAGTGCTAGAGACGTCGCTCCTAGCGCCCGCTCCTACGAGCAGTACTTC. Amino acids: CSARDVAPSARSYEQYF.

The chain employs TRBV12-3 or TRBV12-4 and TRBJ2-2, with D tentatively TRBD2 (6 bases). The length of the CDR3 is 15 residues. Trimming removed 7 bases at V and 6 bases at J, with 18 bases between. CDR3 in DNA: TGTGCCAGCACCGCCGGAGGAGGGCACGCCGGGGAGCTGTTTTTT. It is translated as CASTAGGGHAGELFF.

This clonotype has more than one count but fewer than ten. The V and J genes are TRBV12-3 or TRBV12-4 and TRBJ2-2; the D gene is possibly TRBD2 (6 bases). Trimming removed 3 bases from V and 0 bases from J, with 8 bases in between. CDR3 length: 15 residues. DNA of the CDR3: TGTGCCAGCAGTTTGTGGGGGGCGAACACCGGGGAGCTGTTTTTT. Its protein is CASSLWGANTGELFF.